This TCR beta chain derives from a study of OX40 agonist ivuxolimab in advanced cancers. With respect to the entire study: Ivuxolimab was an agonistic, fully human IgG2 monoclonal antibody directed against OX40 (CD134), a costimulatory receptor. Intravenous ivuxolimab was administered to patients every 2 weeks at six dose levels: 0.01, 0.1, 0.3, 1.5, 3 and 10 mg/kg. Among the roughly 50 dose-escalation patients, roughly 20 had hepatocellular carcinoma, around 15 melanoma, 9 renal cell carcinoma and 9 head and neck cancer. A male proportion of about 79% and a mean age of approximately 58 years, ranging from 23 to 79, were recorded for the dose-escalation cohort. Patients were allowed to have had prior anti-PD-1, anti-PD-L1 or anti-CTLA-4 therapy, and approximately 43% of the dose-escalation patients had previously received checkpoint inhibitors. Partial responses occurred in three dose-escalation patients, of whom one had hepatocellular carcinoma and two had cutaneous melanoma. The purpose of peripheral TCRbeta sequencing was to test whether ivuxolimab changed TCR sequence diversity and led to clonal T-cell expansion. The paper covers the monotherapy dose-escalation part of the phase I ivuxolimab trial, which included N ≈ 50 patients.

A note on this clone: The antigen it recognizes is unknown. Base qualities are missing; no much larger clone stands one base away.

The trial excluded patients who had a history of autoimmune disease or were on systemic immunosuppression. Peripheral blood for TCR sequencing was collected from all dose cohorts at baseline, on cycle 4 day 1, and on cycle 7 day 1. Samples came from an open-label, multicenter, first-in-human phase I dose-escalation trial of ivuxolimab. Adults with locally advanced or metastatic melanoma, renal cell carcinoma, hepatocellular carcinoma or head and neck squamous cell carcinoma were enrolled in the trial. CD4+ and CD8+ T cells were sorted separately from peripheral blood before TCR sequencing. To sequence the TCRbeta CDR3 region, genomic DNA was isolated from the sorted cells. The immunoSEQ Assay was used to sequence the TCRbeta CDR3 regions. TCRdb retrieved this table from immuneACCESS and kept in-frame rearrangements only. Not all clones are present; in checked studies, unresolved V genes account for under half, and no reason is known for the remainder. The sample table holds 45,000 to 60,000 clones, of which 60% to 80% were seen once. The ten largest make up about 3% of the sample.

A distance of 10 bases separates the germline ends of V and J, which lose 5 bases and 8 bases respectively. The CDR3 numbers 11 residues from cysteine through phenylalanine. The only DNA kept is the CDR3, 33 bases in frame from the first base. CDR1 is given as DFQATT and CDR2 as SNEGSKA, both from the germline V gene (reference sequence). Overall results and qualifications from the work: In the 0.1-3.0 mg/kg groups, partial responders were among the patients with the lowest normalized peripheral clonal expansion, particularly in CD8+ T cells. At doses from 0.1 to 3.0 mg/kg, clonal expansion was seen in both CD4+ and CD8+ blood T cells between baseline and week 6. Low levels of normalized T-cell clonal expansion were also shown by some nonresponding patients. On average, CD8+ T cells showed more expanded clones than CD4+ T cells after ivuxolimab. Antigen specificity was not determined for the clonally expanded peripheral T cells.

The V and J genes are TRBV20-1 and TRBJ2-1, with the D gene too uncertain to name. Here the sequenced sample was CD4+ or CD8+ T cells sorted from blood, taken in a trial of the OX40 agonist ivuxolimab. The clonotype was recovered from an adult with an advanced solid tumor such as melanoma, head and neck, liver or kidney cancer. Here the CDR3 is given as CSAEIGDEQFF. At the DNA level, the sequence is TGCAGTGCTGAGATAGGCGATGAGCAGTTCTTC.